This T cell receptor beta chain was retrieved from a study of CD8 T cells in Susac syndrome. Reverse transcription of about 0.5 to 1 ug RNA used random hexamers. TCR beta CDR3 was amplified by immunoSEQ covering 54 Vbeta and 13 Jbeta. TCRdb called the immunoSEQ multiplex PCR reads again in MiXCR, with one record for every CDR3 protein. In the table there are roughly 44,000 distinct CDR3 sequences, roughly 93% of which are singletons. Germline V gene lookup returns CDR1 LGHDT and CDR2 YNNKEL (reference sequence). V was pared by 5 bases and J by 8 bases, with 18 bases between. CDR3 length: 14 amino acids. Sequencing of TCR beta was performed on blood CD8+ and CD4+ T cells. The control participants were healthy donors, and these controls were matched with respect to both age and sex.

The chain is built from TRBV3-1 and TRBJ1-2; tentatively, D is TRBD1 (5 bases). The sample comprised CD8+ T cells from PBMCs. This TCR came from a human donor in good health. The CDR3 region has the DNA TGTGCCAGCAGCTCAGCCGGCAGCGCAGGGGGCTACACCTTC. Amino acids: CASSSAGSAGGYTF.